The 24 T cell receptor beta chains below all came from one sample that was sequenced in a study of blood T cell repertoires in COVID-19. The data were produced by immunoSEQ multiplex PCR, yet TCRdb's version contains in-frame clones alone and is incomplete. The sample includes some 29,000 clones, approximately 88% of them seen just once. Input material: peripheral blood. These receptor sequences come from a human donor in a cohort sampled during active COVID-19.

The V call is TRBV5-1, the J call TRBJ2-7, with D perhaps TRBD2 (6 bases). This CDR3 contains 14 residues. Germline loops: CDR1 SGHRS, CDR2 YFSETQ. V was clipped by 3 bases and J by 2 bases, with 12 bases between them. CDR3 loop: CASSSGESPYEQYF. CDR3 sequence (DNA): TGCGCCAGCAGCTCGGGGGAGTCCCCCTACGAGCAGTACTTC.

V usage is TRBV2 and J usage is TRBJ2-1; 10 nucleotides match TRBD1. The CDR3 spans 15 residues. V lost 1 base and J lost 6; bases outside the gene matches: 3. Germline CDR1 is SNHLY and CDR2 is FYNNEI. This chain's CDR3 is CASSEGDRGPNEQFF. As DNA, the CDR3 is TGTGCCAGCAGTGAAGGTGACAGGGGGCCCAATGAGCAGTTCTTC. The full variable domain, with the rest looked up from reference TRBV2 and TRBJ2-1, is EPEVTQTPSHQVTQMGQEVILRCVPISNHLYFYWYRQILGQKVEFLVSFYNNEISEKSEIFDDQFSVERPDGSNFTLKIRSTKLEDSAMYFCASSEGDRGPNEQFFGPGTRLTVL.

This clone was seen a handful of times. This chain joins TRBV3-1 (or the pseudogene TRBV3-2) and TRBJ2-1, with TRBD2 as a possible D gene (6 bases). Per germline, CDR1 LGHDT and CDR2 YNNKEL (reference sequence). V was clipped by 3 bases and J by 7 bases, with 7 bases between them. There are 12 residues in the CDR3. This CDR3 reads CASSHGGNEQFF. The CDR3 bases are TGTGCCAGCAGCCACGGGGGTAATGAGCAGTTCTTC.

The chain joins TRBV2 to TRBJ1-1; 8 bases align to TRBD1. The CDR3 totals 13 residues. Germline-derived CDR1 and CDR2 are SNHLY and FYNNEI. V dropped 9 bases and J dropped 1; count of bases not matched to a gene: 4. The CDR3 DNA sequence: TGTGCCAGTTTGACAGGGGCGAACACTGAAGCTTTCTTT. Its translation is CASLTGANTEAFF.

This chain uses TRBV3-1 (or the pseudogene TRBV3-2) with TRBJ2-5, with TRBD1 matching over 7 bases. V lost 5 bases and J lost 5; bases outside the gene matches: 5. The length of the CDR3 is 13 residues. Germline loops: CDR1 LGHDT, CDR2 YNNKEL (reference sequence). CDR3 nucleotide sequence: TGTGCCAGCAGCGTACAGGGGAGTGAGACCCAGTACTTC. Translation gives CASSVQGSETQYF.

This clone was seen more than once but under ten times. The chain employs TRBV12-5 and TRBJ1-1, with 8 bases that match TRBD1. V shed 5 bases and J 6 bases; nucleotides not matched to a gene: 14. Germline lookup yields CDR1 LGHNT and CDR2 FRNRAP. The CDR3 contains 16 residues. This CDR3 reads CASGLKPGGFMSEAFF. The CDR3 coding sequence is TGTGCTAGTGGTCTTAAGCCAGGGGGCTTTATGTCTGAAGCTTTCTTT.

The chain has TRBV29-1 and TRBJ2-7; TRBD2 agrees at 8 bases. The tail of the sequence fits TRBJ2-1 better, so the J call may be wrong. The CDR3 is 18 amino acids. Germline CDR1 SQVTM, CDR2 ANQGSEA. CDR3 nucleotide sequence: TGCAGCGTTGATCGGCCTAGCGGGCATCTTTTTTCCTACAATGAGCAGTTCTTC. Its protein is CSVDRPSGHLFSYNEQFF.

This clone showed up just a few times. V is TRBV3-1 (or the pseudogene TRBV3-2) and J is TRBJ2-7, with 7 bases aligning to TRBD2. CDR1 LGHDT and CDR2 YNNKEL come from the germline V gene (reference sequence). V gave up 1 base and J gave up 1 base; unmatched junction bases: 4. This CDR3 comprises 15 residues. CDR3 nucleotides: TGTGCCAGCAGCCAAGTGACCGGGGGGTCCTACGAGCAGTACTTC. This translates into CASSQVTGGSYEQYF.

This clone has a single count. This sequence joins TRBV3-1 (or the pseudogene TRBV3-2) and TRBJ1-2; the match to TRBD1 covers 11 bases. CDR1 LGHDT and CDR2 YNNKEL come from the germline V gene (reference sequence). V gave up 6 bases and J gave up 4 bases; unmatched junction bases: 4. CDR3 length: 14 amino acids. The CDR3, as DNA: TGTGCCAGCAGTGTCGGGACAGGGGGCTATGGCTACACCTTC. Encoded protein: CASSVGTGGYGYTF.

This chain uses TRBV28 with TRBJ1-2; TRBD1 is a possible D gene (6 bases). Germline lookup yields CDR1 MDHEN and CDR2 SYDVKM. This CDR3 region has 13 residues. Trimming took 3 bases from V and 4 from J, leaving 9 bases between them. CDR3 region: CASSFGQLYGYTF. For the CDR3, the DNA is TGTGCCAGCAGTTTCGGACAGCTCTATGGCTACACCTTC.

This rearrangement joins TRBV6-1 to TRBJ2-1; possibly TRBD1 for D (5 bases). Trimming took 1 base from V and 12 from J, leaving 10 bases between them. The CDR3 spans 12 residues. Looked up from germline, CDR1 is MNHNS and CDR2 is SASEGT. The CDR3 is CASSEGGQAQFF. CDR3 bases: TGTGCCAGCAGTGAAGGGGGCCAAGCGCAGTTCTTC.

Notes on this clone: Other DNA variants within this sample encode the same CDR3. The chain's CDR3 is CASSPGGSYEQYF. CDR3 bases: TGTGCCAGCAGCCCGGGGGGCTCCTACGAGCAGTACTTC. V usage is TRBV12-3 or TRBV12-4 and J usage is TRBJ2-7, with 7 bases matching TRBD2. The CDR3 totals 13 residues. V lost 6 bases, J lost 0 bases, and 2 bases stayed unmatched.

This clone has just one count. The V and J genes are TRBV6-5 and TRBJ2-7; TRBD1 matches 9 bases. Germline V gene data show CDR1 as MNHEY and CDR2 as SVGAGI. The CDR3 runs to 14 residues. The J segment lost 7 bases and the V segment lost 6 bases, leaving 10 bases of the junction unmatched. The chain's CDR3 is CASSPGQGPWEQYF. DNA for the CDR3: TGTGCCAGCAGCCCCGGACAGGGGCCCTGGGAGCAGTACTTC.

V usage is TRBV28 and J usage is TRBJ1-3; no firm D call. CDR1 is MDHEN, CDR2 SYDVKM, per germline. The V and J ends lost 6 bases and 0 bases respectively, with 15 bases between them. This CDR3 region has 16 residues. In nucleotides, the CDR3 is TGTGCCAGCAGCGACATACGCAGCAACTCTGGAAACACCATATATTTT. Amino acid sequence: CASSDIRSNSGNTIYF.

The chain links TRBV5-4 to TRBJ2-1; maybe TRBD1 (6 bases). The V end lost 1 base, the J end lost 3 bases, and 11 bases lay between the germline ends. The CDR3 loop spans 15 amino acids. Germline CDR1 is SGHNT and CDR2 is YYREEE (reference sequence). CDR3 nucleotides: TGTGCCAGCAGCTTGAGCAGGGGACACTACAATGAGCAGTTCTTC. Translation gives CASSLSRGHYNEQFF.

The V and J genes are TRBV4-2 and TRBJ2-7; 13 nucleotides match TRBD2. This CDR3 is built from 18 residues. Germline V CDR1 and CDR2: LGHNA, YNFKEQ. V trimming: 0 bases; J trimming: 4 bases; junction bases outside the gene matches: 9. The CDR3 DNA is TGTGCCAGCAGCCAAGATCCCCCTGGACTAGCGGGGGTGTACGAGCAGTACTTC. This encodes CASSQDPPGLAGVYEQYF.

The gene calls are TRBV6-1 and TRBJ2-2; D ambiguous. Germline CDR1 MNHNS, CDR2 SASEGT. The CDR3 contains 14 residues. V gave up 1 base and J gave up 10 bases, with 13 bases separating them. DNA of the CDR3: TGTGCCAGCAGTGAAGACCTGGTCAAGCCGGAGCTGTTTTTT. As protein: CASSEDLVKPELFF.

V gene TRBV28 combines with J gene TRBJ2-1; TRBD1 matches 7 bases. CDR1 and CDR2 (germline): MDHEN, SYDVKM. CDR3 length equals 15 residues. J lost 3 bases, V lost 3 bases, and 5 bases had no gene match. CDR3 DNA: TGTGCCAGCAGTTTGCCCGGGACAGACTACAATGAGCAGTTCTTC. Encoded protein: CASSLPGTDYNEQFF. The full variable domain, its missing parts supplied by reference TRBV28 and TRBJ2-1, is DVKVTQSSRYLVKRTGEKVFLECVQDMDHENMFWYRQDPGLGLRLIYFSYDVKMKEKGDIPEGYSVSREKKERFSLILESASTNQTSMYLCASSLPGTDYNEQFFGPGTRLTVL.

Here the CDR3 reads CASSLITDTDTQYF. The CDR3 DNA sequence: TGTGCCAGCAGTTTGATCACAGACACAGATACGCAGTATTTT. V usage is TRBV28 and J usage is TRBJ2-3, with D hard to call. Per germline, CDR1 MDHEN and CDR2 SYDVKM. V was trimmed by 3 bases and J by 2 bases, leaving 9 bases between them. The CDR3 runs 14 residues.

This clone was recorded once. The rearrangement joins TRBV9 to TRBJ1-1; D is unclear. The CDR3 is made up of 15 amino acids. V was cut by 0 bases and J by 0 bases, with 9 bases left in between. Germline assignment: CDR1 SGDLS and CDR2 YYNGEE. This CDR3 reads CASSVGGAMNTEAFF. In DNA, the CDR3 is TGTGCCAGCAGCGTAGGGGGAGCTATGAACACTGAAGCTTTCTTT.

V is TRBV4-3 and J is TRBJ1-1, with D possibly TRBD1 on 5 matching bases. This CDR3 region has 13 residues. V dropped 1 base and J dropped 4 bases, with 7 bases sitting between them. Germline V gives CDR1 LGHNA, CDR2 YSLEER. CDR3 DNA sequence: TGCGCCAGCAGCCAAGGGACACCCACTGAAGCTTTCTTT. This translates into CASSQGTPTEAFF.

CDR3 amino acids: CASIGQNNYGYTF. CDR3 DNA sequence: TGTGCCAGTATTGGACAGAATAACTATGGCTACACCTTC. The J gene is TRBJ1-2, the V gene TRBV19; a possible D gene is TRBD1 (6 bases). CDR1 is LNHDA and CDR2 is SQIVND in the germline V gene (reference sequence). V was trimmed by 7 bases and J by 1 base, leaving 10 bases between them. The CDR3 has 13 residues.

The chain employs TRBV2 and TRBJ2-3; possible D gene TRBD2, 5 bases. Per the germline V gene, CDR1 is SNHLY and CDR2 is FYNNEI. The CDR3 is 12 residues long. The V gene lost 4 bases and the J gene lost 9 bases, with 11 bases spanning the gap. CDR3 region: CASSVEGRTQYF. CDR3 bases: TGTGCCAGCAGTGTAGAGGGCCGGACGCAGTATTTT. Looking up the rest from reference TRBV2 and TRBJ2-3 gives the full variable domain: EPEVTQTPSHQVTQMGQEVILRCVPISNHLYFYWYRQILGQKVEFLVSFYNNEISEKSEIFDDQFSVERPDGSNFTLKIRSTKLEDSAMYFCASSVEGRTQYFGPGTRLTVL.

The chain links TRBV2 to TRBJ1-2; 8 bases are shared with TRBD1. This CDR3 is 13 amino acids long. V lost 6 bases and J lost 7; bases outside the gene matches: 7. Germline CDR1 is SNHLY and CDR2 is FYNNEI. DNA for the CDR3: TGTGCCAGCAGATTAGCCGGGACAGGTGGCTACACCTTC. This codes for CASRLAGTGGYTF.